The clone carrying this T cell receptor (beta chain) was observed a few times. The data derive from a study of blood T cells in healthy people across ages. CDR3 length: 20 amino acids. Germline CDR1 reads SGHTA; CDR2 reads FQGNSA. With 2 bases removed from V and 0 bases from J, the gap between germline ends came to 26 bases. Using a J-beta primer mix together with a sample-barcoded 5' primer, a second PCR was run for roughly 7 to 11 cycles. TCRdb itself ran the 5' RACE reads through MiXCR, one entry per CDR3 protein. The data contain around 850,000 distinct CDR3 sequences, around 36% of them singletons.

The chain is built from TRBV7-2 and TRBJ2-7; D remains unclear. This TCR derives from a man in his late teens or twenties in good health. Sequenced sample: blood. The CDR3 coding sequence is TGTGCCAGCAGCTTACGGGTGGGCGGATTCGAACGGTCAAGCTCCTACGAGCAGTACTTC. It yields the protein CASSLRVGGFERSSSYEQYF.